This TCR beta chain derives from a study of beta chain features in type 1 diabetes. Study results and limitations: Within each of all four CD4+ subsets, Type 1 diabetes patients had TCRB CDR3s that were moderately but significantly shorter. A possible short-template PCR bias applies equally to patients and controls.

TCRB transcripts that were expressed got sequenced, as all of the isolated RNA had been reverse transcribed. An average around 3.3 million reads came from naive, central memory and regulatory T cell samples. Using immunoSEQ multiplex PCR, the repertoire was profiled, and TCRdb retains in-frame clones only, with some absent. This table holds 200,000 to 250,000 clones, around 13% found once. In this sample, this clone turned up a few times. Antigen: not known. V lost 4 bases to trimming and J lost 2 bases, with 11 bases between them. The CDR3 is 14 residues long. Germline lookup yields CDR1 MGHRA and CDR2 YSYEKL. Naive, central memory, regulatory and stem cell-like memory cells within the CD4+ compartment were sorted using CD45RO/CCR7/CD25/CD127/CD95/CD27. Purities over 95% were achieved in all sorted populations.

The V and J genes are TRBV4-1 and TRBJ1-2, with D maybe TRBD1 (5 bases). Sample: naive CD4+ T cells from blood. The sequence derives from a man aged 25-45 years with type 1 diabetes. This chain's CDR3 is CASSRGTDNYGYTF. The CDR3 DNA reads TGCGCCAGCAGCCGCGGGACCGACAACTATGGCTACACCTTC.